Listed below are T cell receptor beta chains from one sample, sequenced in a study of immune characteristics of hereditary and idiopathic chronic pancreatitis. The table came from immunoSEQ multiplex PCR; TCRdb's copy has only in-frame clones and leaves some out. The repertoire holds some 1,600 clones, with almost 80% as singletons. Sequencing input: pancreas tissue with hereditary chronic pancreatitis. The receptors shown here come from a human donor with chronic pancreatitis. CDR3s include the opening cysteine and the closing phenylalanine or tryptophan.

cdr3_aa: CAISEGQDTDTQYF
cdr3_length: 14
j_call: TRBJ2-3
v_call: TRBV10-3